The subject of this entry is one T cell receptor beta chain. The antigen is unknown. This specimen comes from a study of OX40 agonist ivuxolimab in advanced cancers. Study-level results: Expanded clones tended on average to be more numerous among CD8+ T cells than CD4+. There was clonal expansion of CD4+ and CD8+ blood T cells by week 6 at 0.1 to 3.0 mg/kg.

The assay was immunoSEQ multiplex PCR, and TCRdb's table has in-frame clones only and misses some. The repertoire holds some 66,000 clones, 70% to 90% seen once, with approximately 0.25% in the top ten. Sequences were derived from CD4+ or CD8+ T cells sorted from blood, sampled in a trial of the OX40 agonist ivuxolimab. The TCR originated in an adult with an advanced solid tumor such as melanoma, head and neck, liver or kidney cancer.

The CDR3 here is CASRPGLADNEQFF. The CDR3 DNA is TGTGCCAGTAGGCCGGGACTAGCGGACAATGAGCAGTTCTTC. The gene calls are TRBV19 and TRBJ2-1, with 11 bases that match TRBD2. The CDR3 consists of 14 residues. V shed 6 bases, J shed 5 bases, and the junction held 3 bases outside the gene matches. In germline, CDR1 is LNHDA, CDR2 SQIVND (reference sequence).